This is a list of T cell receptor beta chains from one sample in a study of T cell responses to AZD1222 COVID-19 vaccine. Assay: immunoSEQ multiplex PCR; the TCRdb copy retains only in-frame clones and omits some. The profile shows some 120,000 clones, 89% of them singletons. This specimen was peripheral blood, taken on day 0 of AZD1222 vaccination. These receptors were taken from an adult in good health. Each CDR3 is given with its conserved first and last residue. D genes are given only for firm matches. Not every row has a clone size; where given, it reads once, few, many or a size class.

CASSAQTGFSYNEQFF	TGTGCCAGCAGCGCACAGACAGGCTTCTCATACAATGAGCAGTTCTTC	.	few	TRBV11-3	TRBJ2-1
CASSPRGGGPTLAETQYF	TGTGCCAGCTCACCCCGAGGGGGCGGACCCACCCTAGCAGAGACCCAGTACTTC	TRBD1	.	TRBV18	TRBJ2-5
CSVRLAGGGEQFF	TGCAGCGTGAGACTAGCGGGAGGAGGTGAGCAGTTCTTC	TRBD2	.	TRBV29-1	TRBJ2-1
CASSWDRDQPQHF	TGCGCCAGCAGCTGGGACAGGGATCAGCCCCAGCATTTT	TRBD1	.	TRBV5-1	TRBJ1-5
CASSLGQAGNQPQHF	TGTGCCAGCAGCTTAGGGCAGGCCGGGAATCAGCCCCAGCATTTT	.	.	TRBV7-9	TRBJ1-5
CASAPGPGYGYTF	TGTGCCAGCGCCCCGGGGCCGGGATATGGCTACACCTTC	.	.	TRBV27	TRBJ1-2
CASSDGESTDTQYF	TGTGCCAGCAGTGACGGGGAAAGCACAGATACGCAGTATTTT	.	.	TRBV2	TRBJ2-3
CATGRQGMTGELFF	TGTGCCACCGGCAGGCAGGGAATGACCGGGGAGCTGTTTTTT	.	.	TRBV15	TRBJ2-2
CATSPSDGTGEKNIQYF	TGTGCCACCAGTCCCTCAGACGGGACAGGGGAGAAAAACATTCAGTACTTC	TRBD1	.	TRBV24-1	TRBJ2-4
CATSEPGQGTNIQYF	TGTGCCACCAGTGAGCCGGGACAGGGGACAAACATTCAGTACTTC	TRBD1	.	TRBV24-1	TRBJ2-4
CAWSVSDRGHSPLHF	TGTGCCTGGAGTGTAAGCGACAGGGGACATTCACCCCTCCACTTT	TRBD1	.	TRBV30	TRBJ1-6
CASSQGTGNEKLFF	TGCGCCAGCAGCCAAGGGACAGGAAATGAAAAACTGTTTTTT	TRBD1	.	TRBV4-1	TRBJ1-4
CASSLAALPTGELFF	TGTGCCAGCAGCCTTGCGGCTTTACCGACCGGGGAGCTGTTTTTT	.	.	TRBV9	TRBJ2-2
CASGQGTDGNTIYF	TGTGCCTCGGGACAGGGGACTGATGGAAACACCATATATTTT	TRBD1	.	TRBV30	TRBJ1-3
CASKQGVAGELFF	TGTGCCAGCAAACAGGGGGTAGCAGGGGAACTGTTTTTT	TRBD1	.	TRBV6-6	TRBJ1-4
CASSFQDYGYTF	TGTGCCAGCAGTTTCCAGGACTATGGCTACACCTTC	.	.	TRBV28	TRBJ1-2
CASSQDPASKYNGYTF	TGCGCCAGCAGCCAAGATCCGGCCAGCAAGTATAATGGCTACACCTTC	.	.	TRBV4-1	TRBJ1-2
CASSAGSVNSNQPQHF	TGTGCCAGCAGTGCTGGGAGCGTAAATAGCAATCAGCCCCAGCATTTT	.	.	TRBV6-1	TRBJ1-5
CASSLGSSTDTQYF	TGTGCCAGCAGCTTAGGGTCTAGCACAGATACGCAGTATTTT	.	.	TRBV11-3	TRBJ2-3
CASSLDGGWDYGYTF	TGCGCCAGCAGCTTGGATGGGGGTTGGGACTATGGCTACACCTTC	.	.	TRBV5-1	TRBJ1-2
CASTGRLDGGYTF	TGTGCCAGCACCGGAAGACTGGACGGTGGCTACACCTTC	.	.	TRBV9	TRBJ1-2
CASSLVRSSSNTGELFF	TGTGCCAGCAGCTTAGTTCGGAGCTCGTCGAACACCGGGGAGCTGTTTTTT	.	.	TRBV7-9	TRBJ2-2
CASSLGGGYGYTF	TGTGCCAGCTCACTAGGCGGAGGCTATGGCTACACCTTC	.	once	TRBV18	TRBJ1-2
CASGGFVGYEQYF	TGTGCCAGCGGAGGGTTTGTGGGGTACGAGCAGTACTTC	.	.	TRBV27	TRBJ2-7
CASSIDRGKGYTF	TGTGCCAGCAGCATAGACAGGGGGAAAGGCTACACCTTC	TRBD1	.	TRBV7-3	TRBJ1-2
CASSRAYEQYF	TGTGCCAGCAGTCGGGCCTACGAGCAGTACTTC	.	.	TRBV28	TRBJ2-7
CASRWDSGDNSPLHF	TGTGCCAGCAGGTGGGACAGTGGAGATAATTCACCCCTCCACTTT	TRBD1	few	TRBV2	TRBJ1-6
CASSTGQTSTDTQYF	TGCGCCAGCAGCACAGGACAGACTAGCACAGATACGCAGTATTTT	.	once	TRBV5-1	TRBJ2-3
CASTSFYEQYF	TGTGCCAGCACTTCATTCTACGAGCAGTACTTC	.	once	TRBV6-5	TRBJ2-7
CASSQEVNRPQHF	TGCGCCAGCAGCCAAGAGGTGAATCGGCCCCAGCATTTT	.	.	TRBV4-1	TRBJ1-5
CASSLGGSGVAGELFF	TGTGCCAGCAGCTTAGGAGGTTCGGGAGTGGCCGGGGAGCTGTTTTTT	.	.	TRBV7-6	TRBJ2-2
CASRPGPDTQYF	TGCGCCAGCAGGCCCGGGCCAGATACGCAGTATTTT	.	.	TRBV5-1	TRBJ2-3
CAGTGTPTGEQYF	TGTGCCGGGACAGGGACACCTACGGGGGAGCAGTACTTC	TRBD1	.	TRBV2	TRBJ2-7
CASIVSSQETQYF	TGTGCCAGCATAGTTTCCAGCCAAGAGACCCAGTACTTC	.	.	TRBV2	TRBJ2-5
CASSFRSSGGNQPQHF	TGTGCCAGCAGCTTCCGGTCCAGCGGTGGCAATCAGCCCCAGCATTTT	.	.	TRBV5-6	TRBJ1-5
CATSDWVWGYTF	TGTGCCACCAGTGATTGGGTCTGGGGCTACACCTTC	.	.	TRBV24-1	TRBJ1-2
CASSQGPLYNEQFF	TGTGCCAGCAGCCAGGGGCCGCTATACAATGAGCAGTTCTTC	.	.	TRBV7-6	TRBJ2-1
CSASPYEQYF	TGCAGTGCTAGTCCCTACGAGCAGTACTTC	.	.	TRBV20-1	TRBJ2-7
CASSEQVNTEAFF	TGCGCCAGCAGCGAACAGGTCAACACTGAAGCTTTCTTT	.	.	TRBV5-1	TRBJ1-1
CASSTRQGRSATEAFF	TGTGCCAGTAGTACAAGACAGGGGAGGAGTGCCACTGAAGCTTTCTTT	TRBD1	once	TRBV19	TRBJ1-1
CASTHRLPTYGYTF	TGTGCCAGCACCCACAGGCTACCTACCTATGGCTACACCTTC	.	.	TRBV3-1/TRBV3-2	TRBJ1-2
CLVQGTFGNTIYF	TGTCTGGTACAGGGAACTTTTGGAAACACCATATATTTT	.	.	TRBV28	TRBJ1-3
CATSREGPTEQFF	TGTGCCACCAGCAGAGAAGGACCTACCGAGCAGTTCTTC	.	.	TRBV15	TRBJ2-1
CASSPPSKTTEAFF	TGTGCCAGCTCACCACCTTCAAAGACCACTGAAGCTTTCTTT	.	.	TRBV18	TRBJ1-1
CASSLMTGAPQFF	TGCGCCAGCAGCCTTATGACAGGCGCGCCACAGTTCTTC	.	once	TRBV5-1	TRBJ2-1
CASSFGETQYF	TGCGCCAGCAGCTTTGGAGAGACCCAGTACTTC	.	.	TRBV5-1	TRBJ2-5
CASSQDRDSGFYNSPLHF	TGCGCCAGCAGCCAAGATCGGGACAGCGGATTCTATAATTCACCCCTCCACTTT	TRBD1	.	TRBV4-1	TRBJ1-6
CASSVAGTGKSDTQYF	TGTGCCAGCAGCGTCGCCGGGACAGGGAAGTCAGATACGCAGTATTTT	TRBD1	.	TRBV9	TRBJ2-3
CASWWSSYNEQFF	TGTGCCAGCTGGTGGTCCAGCTACAATGAGCAGTTCTTC	.	.	TRBV6-6	TRBJ2-1
CAWRLSGNTIYF	TGTGCCTGGAGGTTATCCGGAAACACCATATATTTT	.	once	TRBV30	TRBJ1-3
CASSRSQGSLDEQYF	TGCGCCAGCAGTCGAAGCCAGGGAAGTCTCGACGAGCAGTACTTC	.	.	TRBV4-1	TRBJ2-7
CASSFSAGYTYEQYF	TGTGCCAGCAGTTTTAGTGCAGGCTATACCTACGAGCAGTACTTC	.	.	TRBV28	TRBJ2-7
CASSYSQTQYF	TGTGCCAGCAGTTACTCACAGACCCAGTACTTC	.	once	TRBV6-5	TRBJ2-5
CATSDRGAGGVNNEQFF	TGTGCCACCAGTGATAGAGGAGCGGGAGGCGTTAACAATGAGCAGTTCTTC	TRBD2	few	TRBV24-1	TRBJ2-1
CASALLSDGYTF	TGTGCCAGCGCCCTTTTGTCCGATGGCTACACCTTC	.	.	TRBV28	TRBJ1-2